This T cell receptor beta chain emerged from a study of shared clonotypes between healthy human individuals (dated by TCRdb to 2018 to 2020). As for the study more broadly: Two women and three men aged 18 to 49 years were included in the cohort. For each donor, three plates each were used for CD4 naive and CD4 memory, two plates were used for CD8 naive, and one plate was used for CD8 memory. Blood TCR repertoires of roughly five healthy adults were deeply sequenced to estimate repertoire size and the extent of clonotype sharing between individuals. To increase sequencing depth and limit assay-specific biases, different laboratories used diverse techniques to prepare libraries and sequence TCR repertoires. Leukapheresis yielded between about 0.85 and 9.5 billion PBMCs per donor. The full study reports these points: Because the study included a small number of donors, the genetic and exposure-history diversity represented was limited. Sharing across several donors was observed for about 5% of naive CD4, over 3% of naive CD8, over 2% of memory CD4, and around 0.4% of memory CD8 clonotypes. Sampling was restricted to blood, and TCR repertoires in tissue are likely to differ from TCR repertoires in blood. Clonotypes shared by all four sorted-subset donors showed higher generation probabilities than non-shared clonotypes. Even with the large sequencing depth, rarefaction of the sorted-subset datasets indicated that sequencing was incomplete. Naive subsets generally had larger estimated clonotype richness than memory subsets. Pairwise subsampling led to the expectation that sequencing depth would affect the degree of clonotype sharing among donors.

In the case of this clone: The antigen it recognizes is unknown. The sample holds no much larger clone one base away, and base qualities are not on file.

The donors were healthy, HIV-negative adults with no recently reported acute infections or vaccinations. Every donor was a Caucasian adult living in Nashville, Tennessee, USA. Magnetic negative selection was used to enrich CD4+ T cells, after which naive cells were positively selected on CD45RA and the negative fraction became the memory subset. Blood was collected by leukapheresis, and PBMCs were isolated by Ficoll-Histopaque density gradient centrifugation and then cryopreserved in liquid nitrogen vapor phase. Analytical flow cytometry was used to check the purity and quantity of every magnetically sorted T cell population. Genomic DNA was isolated from each sorted fraction and quantified by UV absorbance on a Nanodrop 2000c. Using the deep immunoSEQ assay, multiplex PCR amplified TCR CDR3 regions from genomic DNA. Extracted genomic DNA from each cell subset was distributed evenly across all wells of several immunoSEQ 96-well plates, and each plate was treated as a replicate. For sorted subsets, each replicate PCR was loaded with 200 ng genomic DNA, equivalent to roughly 30,000 T cell genomes. The purified libraries were quantified using a Qubit 3.0 fluorometer, sized with a Bioanalyzer 2100, and then quantified again using the KAPA Library Quantification kit. Each immunoSEQ 96-well plate was sequenced on its own single-read 150-cycle Illumina NextSeq 550 flow cell. In the original analysis: The immunoSEQ output contained only junctional sequences without quality scores, so filtering could not match that applied to full-length reads. To assign V/J genes and CDR3, sequences were annotated using PyIR, a Python wrapper for IgBLAST v1.9, with IMGT germline references. Any read was removed if the V/J assignment was weak (E-value above 1e-6), the CDR3 was missing, or the read contained stop codons, out-of-frame junctions, or ambiguous translated residues. V3J clonotypes were defined as sequences sharing an identical inferred V gene, J gene, and CDR3 amino acid sequence. To compute the percentage overlap between repertoires, the number of shared unique clonotypes was divided by the size of the smaller repertoire. RTK rarefaction, the Chao1 estimator, and Recon v2.1 estimates of unobserved clonotypes were used to assess repertoire richness. Generation probabilities were computed with OLGA for all TCRbeta clonotypes obtained by the gDNA method from several donors. As stored in TCRdb, this immuneACCESS dataset retains in-frame rearrangements with V and J assigned. A fraction of the clones does not appear; measured against another copy, unresolved V genes explain less than half of the discrepancy, and the remainder lacks a known reason. V and J calls and clone size are as listed in that table; D and trimming were resolved from the DNA. The sample yields about 1.1 million clones; 75% to 80% were counted once. Roughly 0.56% of the sample goes to the ten largest clones.

As encoded in the germline V gene (reference sequence), CDR1 is LNHNV while CDR2 is YYDKDF. V ends up 3 bases short and J 7 bases short, with an unmatched junction base count of 11. Inclusive of the bounding cysteine and phenylalanine, the CDR3 is 17 residues long. Of all the DNA, just the CDR3 is kept, 51 bases in frame from base 1. This receptor was identified in a man aged 18 to 30 in good health. Some clones in this sample may be carry-over from other donors' samples. The rearranged segments are TRBV15 and TRBJ2-2; 10 bases in the middle match TRBD1. The sample was memory CD4+ T cells from PBMCs. This specimen's cell subset or site label, per the study, means: CD45RA-negative fraction. At the DNA level, the sequence is TGTGCCACCAGCAGCGAGACCGGGACAGGGGTTATCGGGGAGCTGTTTTTT. Translation gives CATSSETGTGVIGELFF.